This T cell receptor (beta chain) emerged from a study of T cells in Graves' hyperthyroidism and ophthalmopathy. Findings and limits, study-wide: The blood repertoire included most of the expanded thyroid clonotypes above 0.001.

Graves' hyperthyroidism was deemed stable absent ophthalmopathy progression within 18 months. Fresh peripheral blood, about 9.9 ml, yielded the PBMCs. This clonotype was seen ten or more times. Its antigen is unknown. RNA transcripts yielded amplified TCR beta CDR3 regions. The HTBI primer set drove a first-round RT-PCR of the TCR CDR3. One entry per CDR3 protein, called by TCRdb with MiXCR from the multiplex PCR reads. Of a few hundred thousand distinct CDR3 sequences in the sample, about 25% are singletons; the top ten hold around 79%. The germline V gene encodes CDR1 SGHAT and CDR2 FQNNGV. The CDR3 consists of 16 residues. V lost 4 bases and J lost 5; bases outside the gene matches: 7.

The specimen sequenced was blood. The TCR originated in a man aged 45-60 years with Graves' hyperthyroidism. V gene TRBV11-2 combines with J gene TRBJ2-5; 13 bases line up with TRBD2. CDR3 residues: CASSSTSGRAWETQYF. The CDR3 DNA follows: TGTGCCAGCAGCTCAACTAGCGGGAGGGCGTGGGAGACCCAGTACTTC.